The source of this T cell receptor beta chain is a study of T cell responses to AZD1222 COVID-19 vaccine. Study details: Doses given second, at about 4 or about 12 weeks, were pooled. Whole-study results and caveats: Along spike, vaccine-associated CD4 TCRs were found throughout, with dominance at 160-218 and 743-854. The study reported that nearly half of spike-specific TCRs target unmutated variant regions. Repertoires were sampled only after the peak T cell response.

V lost 1 base and J 8 bases, leaving 17 bases between the germline ends. Germline V gene data show CDR1 as KGHDR and CDR2 as SFDVKD. The CDR3 runs to 16 residues. The protocol was immunoSEQ multiplex PCR, while the TCRdb copy is restricted to in-frame clones and leaves out a portion. The sample has roughly 120,000 clones; 70% to 90% are singletons. As to this clone: Its cognate antigen is unknown.

V gene TRBV24-1 combines with J gene TRBJ2-1, with D tentatively TRBD2 (5 bases). The sequence was obtained from an adult in good health. Source: peripheral blood, taken on day 0 of AZD1222 vaccination. The CDR3 protein is CATSDFRRKGHHEQFF. CDR3 in DNA: TGTGCCACCAGTGATTTTAGGAGGAAAGGTCATCATGAGCAGTTCTTC.